Listed here are 15 T cell receptor beta chains from one sample, sequenced in a study of shared clonotypes between healthy human individuals. TCRdb keeps only in-frame clones here, not all; method: immunoSEQ multiplex PCR. The sample has around 560,000 clones; 85% to 95% are singletons. Selected positively for CCR7 and CD45RO-negative, naive CD8 cells excluded terminally differentiated effector memory CD45RA+ cells. Sequenced sample: naive CD8+ T cells sorted from blood. These receptors all come from a woman aged 25-40 years in good health.

The rearrangement joins TRBV27 to TRBJ2-1, with 8 positions matching TRBD2. V gave up 3 bases and J gave up 8 bases; unmatched junction bases: 9. From germline, CDR1 is MNHEY and CDR2 SMNVEV (reference sequence). The CDR3 runs to 15 residues. The CDR3 DNA reads as TGTGCCAGCAGTTTGGGTAGCGGGACTGGTGATGAGCAGTTCTTC. Encoded protein: CASSLGSGTGDEQFF.

The chain recombines TRBV10-1 with TRBJ2-2; D is undetermined. Trimming took 2 bases from V and 4 from J, leaving 17 bases between them. This CDR3 region has 17 residues. Per the germline V gene, CDR1 is WNHNN and CDR2 is SYGVQD (reference sequence). The CDR3, as DNA: TGCGCCAGCAGTGAGGCTCCTTTTCCCCCCCGCACCGGGGAGCTGTTTTTT. This encodes CASSEAPFPPRTGELFF.

On this clone itself: Other nucleotide sequences in the sample specify the same CDR3. This chain uses TRBV5-4 with TRBJ1-2; 10 bases map to TRBD1. The CDR3 extends over 16 amino acids. Germline CDR1 SGHNT, CDR2 YYREEE (reference sequence). Unmatched junction bases numbered 10, after V lost 4 bases and J lost 4 bases. The CDR3 protein is CASSPTGTGAIYGYTF. The CDR3 DNA reads TGTGCCAGCAGCCCCACCGGGACAGGGGCAATCTATGGCTACACCTTC.

This chain joins TRBV30 and TRBJ2-5; D is unclear. The ends were cut back, 2 bases at V and 6 bases at J, with 13 bases in the middle. The CDR3 loop spans 13 amino acids. Germline CDR1 GTSNPN, CDR2 SVGIG (reference sequence). The CDR3 DNA reads TGTGCCTGGAGTACCTGGAATACGAAGACCCAGTACTTC. The encoded protein is CAWSTWNTKTQYF. Using reference TRBV30 and TRBJ2-5 for the parts outside the CDR3, the full variable domain is SQTIHQWPATLVQPVGSPLSLECTVEGTSNPNLYWYRQAAGRGLQLLFYSVGIGQISSEVPQNLSASRPQDRQFILSSKKLLLSDSGFYLCAWSTWNTKTQYFGPGTRLLVL.

As regards this clone: Other nucleotide sequences in the sample specify the same CDR3. This chain joins TRBV19 and TRBJ2-7; a possible D gene is TRBD1 (6 bases). This CDR3 region has 14 residues. With 3 bases removed from V and 3 bases from J, the gap between germline ends came to 12 bases. Germline CDR1 and CDR2: LNHDA and SQIVND (reference sequence). The CDR3 DNA is TGTGCCAGTAGTATTGCGGACAGCAGCTACGAGCAGTACTTC. Its protein is CASSIADSSYEQYF. The whole variable domain, filled in from reference TRBV19 and TRBJ2-7, reads DGGITQSPKYLFRKEGQNVTLSCEQNLNHDAMYWYRQDPGQGLRLIYYSQIVNDFQKGDIAEGYSVSREKKESFPLTVTSAQKNPTAFYLCASSIADSSYEQYFGPGTRLTVT.

J is TRBJ2-7 and V is TRBV18; D perhaps matches TRBD2 (5 bases). Between the trimmed V and J ends, which lost 3 bases and 7 bases, there was a span of 22 bases. The CDR3 totals 16 residues. From germline, CDR1 is KGHSH and CDR2 LQKENI. CDR3 amino acids: CASSPGVGTSPNEQYF. DNA for the CDR3: TGTGCCAGCTCACCGGGAGTAGGTACATCTCCTAATGAGCAGTACTTC.

The J gene is TRBJ2-1, the V gene TRBV23-1; a weak D match, TRBD2 (5 bases). TRBV23-1 is recorded as an ORF, its role being uncertain. The CDR3 runs to 12 residues. Trimming removed 4 bases from V and 6 bases from J, with 7 bases in between. CDR3 protein: CASSPLANEQFF. The CDR3 DNA reads TGCGCCAGCAGTCCCCTAGCCAATGAGCAGTTCTTC.

The chain combines TRBV15 with TRBJ1-2; D not resolved. V dropped 0 bases and J dropped 0 bases, with 8 bases sitting between them. The CDR3 is 15 residues long. CDR1 is LNHNV, CDR2 YYDKDF, per germline (reference sequence). CDR3 protein: CATSREQIANYGYTF. The CDR3 DNA follows: TGTGCCACCAGCAGAGAGCAGATCGCTAACTATGGCTACACCTTC. Complete variable domain (other parts from reference TRBV15 and TRBJ1-2): DAMVIQNPRYQVTQFGKPVTLSCSQTLNHNVMYWYQQKSSQAPKLLFHYYDKDFNNEADTPDNFQSRRPNTSFCFLDIRSPGLGDTAMYLCATSREQIANYGYTFGSGTRLTVV.

On this clone: The same CDR3 arises from other DNA sequences in this sample as well. The chain couples TRBV7-9 to TRBJ1-2; 8 positions agree with TRBD1. Germline lookup yields CDR1 SEHNR and CDR2 FQNEAQ (reference sequence). The V gene end was trimmed by 0 bases and the J gene end by 5 bases; junction bases not matched to a gene: 2. The CDR3 is 14 residues long. Written as DNA, the CDR3 is TGTGCCAGCAGCTTAGCGGACAGGGTGTATGGCTACACCTTC. Amino acids: CASSLADRVYGYTF.

This clone showed up just once. V gene TRBV25-1 combines with J gene TRBJ2-1; the D is unclear. Trimming took off 3 bases at V and 6 bases at J, with 6 bases between the two ends. This CDR3 region has 12 residues. Germline V CDR1 and CDR2: MGHDK, SYGVNS. CDR3 in DNA: TGTGCCAGCAGTGACACCCCCAATGAGCAGTTCTTC. Protein: CASSDTPNEQFF. The variable domain in full, with the rest retrieved from reference TRBV25-1 and TRBJ2-1, is EADIYQTPRYLVIGTGKKITLECSQTMGHDKMYWYQQDPGMELHLIHYSYGVNSTEKGDLSSESTVSRIRTEHFPLTLESARPSHTSQYLCASSDTPNEQFFGPGTRLTVL.

The V gene is TRBV28, the J gene TRBJ1-2; tentatively, D is TRBD1 (5 bases). CDR1 is MDHEN and CDR2 is SYDVKM in the germline V gene. The CDR3 is 13 amino acids. The V gene lost 5 bases and the J gene lost 3 bases, with 10 bases spanning the gap. The CDR3 bases are TGTGCCAGCAGTCCGGGGGGGGACTATGGCTACACCTTC. As protein: CASSPGGDYGYTF.

The rearrangement joins TRBV7-9 to TRBJ2-3, with D tentatively TRBD2 (5 bases). Deletions cut 3 bases from V and 2 bases from J, with 12 bases between. In germline, CDR1 is SEHNR, CDR2 FQNEAQ (reference sequence). The CDR3 totals 15 residues. CDR3 sequence: CASSFEVGLTDTQYF. The CDR3 nucleotides read TGTGCCAGCAGCTTCGAGGTCGGACTCACAGATACGCAGTATTTT.

V is TRBV11-3 and J is TRBJ2-1; 8 nucleotides agree with TRBD2. From germline, CDR1 is SGHNT and CDR2 YENEEA. The CDR3 loop spans 15 amino acids. Trimming removed 0 bases from V and 7 bases from J; junction bases left unmatched: 5. The CDR3 region is CASSLEYSGINEQFF. CDR3 nucleotides: TGTGCCAGCAGCTTAGAGTATAGCGGGATTAATGAGCAGTTCTTC.

The V and J genes are TRBV2 and TRBJ1-5; no clear D. Trimming took off 3 bases at V and 5 bases at J, with 5 bases between the two ends. The CDR3 extends over 12 amino acids. The germline gives CDR1 SNHLY, CDR2 FYNNEI. The CDR3 region is CASSEPDQPQHF. CDR3 nucleotides: TGTGCCAGCAGTGAGCCCGATCAGCCCCAGCATTTT.

A single count supports this clone. The V and J genes are TRBV5-1 and TRBJ2-2; D is ambiguous. Looked up from germline, CDR1 is SGHRS and CDR2 is YFSETQ. CDR3 length: 15 amino acids. The V and J ends lost 1 base and 4 bases respectively, with 11 bases between them. The CDR3: CASSLRLPVTGELFF. The DNA for the CDR3 is TGCGCCAGCAGCTTGCGCCTGCCGGTCACCGGGGAGCTGTTTTTT.